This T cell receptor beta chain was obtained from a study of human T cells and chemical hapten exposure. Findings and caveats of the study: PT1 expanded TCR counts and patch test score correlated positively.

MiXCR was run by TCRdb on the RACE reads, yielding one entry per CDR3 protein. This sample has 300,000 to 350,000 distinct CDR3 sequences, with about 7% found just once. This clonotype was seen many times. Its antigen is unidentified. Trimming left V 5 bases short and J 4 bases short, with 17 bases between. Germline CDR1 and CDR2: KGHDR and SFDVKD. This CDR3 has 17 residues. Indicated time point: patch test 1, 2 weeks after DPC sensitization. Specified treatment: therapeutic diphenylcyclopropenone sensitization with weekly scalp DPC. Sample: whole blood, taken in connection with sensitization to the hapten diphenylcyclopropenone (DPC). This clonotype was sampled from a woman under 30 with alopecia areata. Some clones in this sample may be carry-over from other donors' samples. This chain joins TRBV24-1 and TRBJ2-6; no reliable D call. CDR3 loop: CATSVPERLIGANVLTF. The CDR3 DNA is TGTGCCACCAGTGTCCCGGAGCGTCTAATAGGGGCCAACGTCCTGACTTTC.